This TCR beta chain was documented in a study of blood T cell repertoires in COVID-19 (dated by TCRdb to the early 2020s). Broadly, across the study: Samples covering the acute and convalescent phases of COVID-19 were provided by collaborators in the United States, Italy and Spain. The repertoires were made available in a free public database intended to serve as a resource for research on the immune response to SARS-CoV-2. Subjects who had been exposed to COVID-19, were actively infected with it, or had recovered from it provided the deeply sampled blood TCRbeta repertoires that made up the dataset. Where HLA class I and class II types were available, the types were taken from metadata supplied by the sample provider, not from assay-based typing. Sample metadata almost always included a de-identified subject ID, COVID-19 status, age in years and sex. The samples were drawn from two sources: the first 160 participants of the ongoing ImmuneRACE study, and 950 to 1,500 subjects contributed by 6 global collaborators. The prospective study material was composed of cDNA or gDNA derived from T cells, B-cell-depleted T cells, or PBMCs. General conclusions and limits of the study: How much clinical and demographic metadata was included differed by source and by participant, and the metadata was provided uncurated.

Collaborating institutions collected whole blood in K2EDTA tubes following their own protocols. For TCRbeta analysis, collaborator samples were shipped as frozen whole blood, as isolated PBMCs, or as DNA extracted from either sample type. The immunoSEQ Assay, a bias-controlled multiplex PCR, was used to amplify TCRbeta CDR3 regions from genomic DNA. From the authors' description of their analysis: Nucleated cell counts per sample were estimated from amplification of reference gene primers within the assay. To quantify the absolute abundance of each unique TCRbeta CDR3 rearrangement, sequence reads were collapsed and filtered. For each sample, productive Simpson clonality was calculated by taking the square root of Simpson's diversity index across productive rearrangements. TCRdb provides this immuneACCESS table in a form limited to in-frame rearrangements. Some clones are lacking; in checked studies, under half of them reflect an unresolved V gene, and why the rest are absent is not known. The DNA was the basis for D and trimming; V, J and clone size are from that table. Within this sample are over 85,000 clones, with about 88% of them counted one time only. About 17% of the sample lies in the top ten.

The CDR3 contains 14 residues, cysteine and phenylalanine counted. This entry keeps only the CDR3 DNA: 42 bases, framed from base 1. The germline V gene yields SGHTA for CDR1 and FQGNSA for CDR2. Trimming at the junction amounts to 5 bases on V and 0 bases on J, and the germline ends lie 8 bases apart. Turning to this clone: Its antigen is still unknown. No per-base quality is available; no much larger clone lies one base away.

The clonotype comes from an elderly woman with acute or convalescent COVID-19. The chain is made from TRBV7-2 and TRBJ1-5; no D gene call is confident. Sequenced material: peripheral blood. Here is the DNA: TGTGCCAGCAGCCTGACAAGTAGCAATCAGCCCCAGCATTTT. Its product reads: CASSLTSSNQPQHF.